These 8 T cell receptor beta chains came from one sample sequenced in a study of regulatory T cells in long-lasting Graves disease. Time point specified: persistent/refractory GD, antithyroid drugs over 5 years with positive TRAb. Extracted RNA from PBMCs served as the source of the TCR library. With iRepertoire HTBI primers and Arm-PCR of CDR3 regions, TCR beta libraries were built. TCRdb re-derived calls from the multiplex PCR reads in MiXCR, one entry per CDR3 protein. Found here are 450,000 or so distinct CDR3 sequences, less than 25% of them singletons; the top ten hold around 14%. The starting material was peripheral blood mononuclear cells (PBMCs), obtained when the disease was refractory, from a patient treated with antithyroid drugs. Every receptor here comes from a female donor with Graves disease.

This clonotype was seen only a few times. The chain is built from TRBV11-2 and TRBJ2-7; perhaps TRBD1 as D (6 bases). The germline CDR1 and CDR2 sequences are SGHAT and FQNNGV. V gave up 5 bases and J gave up 4 bases, with 18 bases separating them. This CDR3 spans 15 amino acids. This CDR3 is CASSQEPGAIYEQYF. CDR3 DNA: TGTGCCAGCAGCCAAGAACCAGGGGCGATATACGAGCAGTACTTC. Drawing the rest from reference TRBV11-2 and TRBJ2-7, the complete variable domain is EAGVAQSPRYKIIEKRQSVAFWCNPISGHATLYWYQQILGQGPKLLIQFQNNGVVDDSQLPKDRFSAERLKGVDSTLKIQPAKLEDSAVYLCASSQEPGAIYEQYFGPGTRLTVT.

In this sample, this clonotype turned up many times. The chain carries TRBV6-5 and TRBJ2-5, with 9 bases that match TRBD1. CDR1 is MNHEY, CDR2 SVGAGI, per germline. V shed 0 bases and J 5 bases; nucleotides not matched to a gene: 7. The CDR3 spans 16 residues. Here the CDR3 reads CASSYSTDRGGETQYF. The CDR3 nucleotides read TGTGCCAGCAGTTACTCGACGGACAGGGGAGGGGAGACCCAGTACTTC.

This sequence joins TRBV13 and TRBJ2-1; 8 positions match TRBD1. J was trimmed by 0 bases and V by 4 bases; bases with no gene match: 5. Germline V gives CDR1 PRHDT, CDR2 FYEKMQ (reference sequence). This CDR3 contains 16 residues. CDR3 region: CASSSTGDGSYNEQFF. The CDR3 nucleotides are TGTGCCAGCAGCTCGACAGGGGATGGCTCCTACAATGAGCAGTTCTTC.

This clonotype occurred many times. The rearrangement links TRBV6-2 or TRBV6-3 to TRBJ2-7, with 7 bases that match TRBD2. This CDR3 region has 13 residues. Germline V CDR1 and CDR2: MNHEY, SVGEGT. V was pared by 8 bases and J by 0 bases, with 4 bases of the junction left unmatched. Here the CDR3 reads CASCLADSYEQYF. The CDR3 DNA reads TGTGCCAGCTGCCTAGCGGACTCCTACGAGCAGTACTTC.

A few counts support this clonotype. The rearrangement joins TRBV9 to TRBJ2-2; TRBD2 agrees at 8 bases. After removal of 6 bases from V and 5 bases from J, the junction contained 9 bases not matched to a gene. Germline values: CDR1 SGDLS, CDR2 YYNGEE. This CDR3 has 15 residues. CDR3 in DNA: TGTGCCAGCATGGGAGCGGGAGACCGGACCGGGGAGCTGTTTTTT. Translated: CASMGAGDRTGELFF.

The J gene is TRBJ2-4, the V gene TRBV30; D not resolved. Germline loops: CDR1 GTSNPN, CDR2 SVGIG (reference sequence). The CDR3 runs 17 residues. V shed 2 bases and J shed 0 bases, with 17 bases lying between them. CDR3 in amino acids: CAWSTPRSGLAKNIQYF. DNA for the CDR3: TGTGCCTGGAGTACACCCCGGTCTGGGCTAGCCAAAAACATTCAGTACTTC. Based on the CDR3 plus reference TRBV30 and TRBJ2-4, the full variable domain is SQTIHQWPATLVQPVGSPLSLECTVEGTSNPNLYWYRQAAGRGLQLLFYSVGIGQISSEVPQNLSASRPQDRQFILSSKKLLLSDSGFYLCAWSTPRSGLAKNIQYFGAGTRLSVL.

This clonotype was recorded at least ten times. V is TRBV11-3 and J is TRBJ1-2, with D unresolved. Germline lookup yields CDR1 SGHNT and CDR2 YENEEA. CDR3 length: 15 residues. V was shortened by 0 bases and J by 6 bases, with 14 bases between the two germline ends. The CDR3 spells CASSLDMGSPNGYTF. As DNA, the CDR3 is TGTGCCAGCAGCTTAGATATGGGGAGCCCCAATGGCTACACCTTC.

This clonotype was counted a few times. The V and J genes are TRBV30 and TRBJ1-6; D uncertain. V was cut by 0 bases and J by 10 bases, with 4 bases left in between. The CDR3 has 11 amino acids. CDR1 is GTSNPN, CDR2 SVGIG, per germline (reference sequence). This chain's CDR3 is CAWSVGSPLHF. In DNA form, the CDR3 reads TGTGCCTGGAGTGTAGGGTCACCCCTCCACTTT.